This TCR beta chain was observed in a study of OX40 agonist ivuxolimab in advanced cancers. Overall study findings and caveats: Relatively little clonal expansion, among the lowest observed, appeared in partial responders at 0.1-3.0 mg/kg.

Libraries were prepared by immunoSEQ multiplex PCR; TCRdb keeps only in-frame clonotypes and omits some of them. The sample includes 90,000 to 120,000 clones, approximately 90% of them seen just once. Remarks on this clone: Antigen unknown.

The CDR3 covers 13 residues. Trimming cost V 7 bases and J 0 bases, with 9 bases left between them. CDR1 and CDR2 (germline): MDHEN, SYDVKM. The gene calls are TRBV28 and TRBJ1-1; D not resolved. The source material was CD4+ or CD8+ T cells sorted from blood, sampled in a trial of the OX40 agonist ivuxolimab. The clonotype comes from an adult with an advanced solid tumor such as melanoma, head and neck, liver or kidney cancer. The CDR3 bases are TGTGCCAGCAATGGAGGGCTGAACACTGAAGCTTTCTTT. Protein: CASNGGLNTEAFF.